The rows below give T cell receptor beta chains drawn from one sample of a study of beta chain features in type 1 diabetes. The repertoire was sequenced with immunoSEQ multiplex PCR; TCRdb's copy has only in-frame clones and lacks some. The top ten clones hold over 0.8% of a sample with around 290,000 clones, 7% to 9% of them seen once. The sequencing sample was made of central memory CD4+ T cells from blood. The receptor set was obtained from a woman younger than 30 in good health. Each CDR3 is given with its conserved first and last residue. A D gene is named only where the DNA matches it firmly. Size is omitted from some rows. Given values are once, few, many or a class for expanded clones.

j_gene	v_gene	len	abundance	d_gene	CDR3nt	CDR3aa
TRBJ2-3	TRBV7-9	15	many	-	TGTGCCAGCAGCTCCCCCGGAGGGCGCTCAGATACGCAGTATTTT	CASSSPGGRSDTQYF
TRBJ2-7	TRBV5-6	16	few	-	TGTGCCAGCAGCTTGGCCAATCGGGATAGTGGTTACGAGCAGTACTTC	CASSLANRDSGYEQYF
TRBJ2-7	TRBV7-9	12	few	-	TGTGCCAGCAGCTTCACCGGAGACGAGCAGTACTTC	CASSFTGDEQYF
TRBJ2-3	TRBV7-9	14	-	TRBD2	TGTGCCAGCAGCCCTTCGACTAGCGGGGATACGCAGTATTTT	CASSPSTSGDTQYF
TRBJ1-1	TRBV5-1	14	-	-	TGCGCCAGCAGCTTCCGGGATGGGCACACTGAAGCTTTCTTT	CASSFRDGHTEAFF
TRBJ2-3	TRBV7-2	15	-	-	TGTGCCAGCAGCTTAGACAGGCGAAGCACAGATACGCAGTATTTT	CASSLDRRSTDTQYF
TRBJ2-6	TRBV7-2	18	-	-	TGTGCCAGCACTATCGACGGTGCTGGCCTCTCTGGGGCCAACGTCCTGACTTTC	CASTIDGAGLSGANVLTF
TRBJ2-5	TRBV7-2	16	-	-	TGTGCCAGCACCCCCGGTGTAGGGGTTATTGAGGAGACCCAGTACTTC	CASTPGVGVIEETQYF
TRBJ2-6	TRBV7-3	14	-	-	TGTGCCAGCAGCCCAGGGGACGGGGCCAACGTCCTGACTTTC	CASSPGDGANVLTF
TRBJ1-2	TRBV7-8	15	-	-	TGTGCCAGCAGCTTAGACCCTCAGGGCCGCTATGGCTACACCTTC	CASSLDPQGRYGYTF
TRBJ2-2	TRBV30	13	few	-	TGTGCCTGGAGTGTACACAGCACCGGGGAGCTGTTTTTT	CAWSVHSTGELFF
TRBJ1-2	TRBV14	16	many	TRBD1	TGTGCCAGCAGCCAAGATGTGAGACAGGGAAGCTATGGCTACACCTTC	CASSQDVRQGSYGYTF
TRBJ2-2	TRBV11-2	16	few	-	TGTGCCAGCAGCTTAGGGGGCGGGCAGCCCACCGGGGAGCTGTTTTTT	CASSLGGGQPTGELFF
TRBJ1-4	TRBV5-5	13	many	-	TGTGCCAGCAGCCCAGGGCAGGATGAAAAACTGTTTTTT	CASSPGQDEKLFF
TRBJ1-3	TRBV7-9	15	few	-	TGTGCCAGCAGCTTAGTCGGGGGATCGGGAAACACCATATATTTT	CASSLVGGSGNTIYF
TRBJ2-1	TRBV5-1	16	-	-	TGCGCCAGCAGCCGGGACTCGGATAGCTCCTACAATGAGCAGTTCTTC	CASSRDSDSSYNEQFF
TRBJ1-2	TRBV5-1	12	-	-	TGCGCCAGCAGCTTTGACAGGAATGGCTACACCTTC	CASSFDRNGYTF
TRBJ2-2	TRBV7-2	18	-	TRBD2	TGTGCCAGCAGCCTCAGACTAGCGGGAACGCCTAGAACCGGGGAGCTGTTTTTT	CASSLRLAGTPRTGELFF
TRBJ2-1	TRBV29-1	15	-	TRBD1	TGCAGCGTCGCTACAGGGGTGGCCTCCTACAATGAGCAGTTCTTC	CSVATGVASYNEQFF
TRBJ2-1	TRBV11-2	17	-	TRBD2	TGTGCCAGCAGCTTAAGCCTCCTTAGCGGGAGGGCCAATGAGCAGTTCTTC	CASSLSLLSGRANEQFF
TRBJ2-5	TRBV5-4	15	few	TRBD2	TGTGCCAGCAGCGTTGCCCTAGCGGGGCAAGAGACCCAGTACTTC	CASSVALAGQETQYF
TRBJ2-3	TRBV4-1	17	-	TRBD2	TGCGCCAGCAGCCAGGGACTAGCGGGAGGCCGCACAGATACGCAGTATTTT	CASSQGLAGGRTDTQYF
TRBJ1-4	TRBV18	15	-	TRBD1	TGTGCCAGCTCACCTTCGGACAGGGCTAATGAAAAACTGTTTTTT	CASSPSDRANEKLFF
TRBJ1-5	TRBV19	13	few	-	TGTGCCAGTAGTATAGGCCGGGATCAGCCCCAGCATTTT	CASSIGRDQPQHF
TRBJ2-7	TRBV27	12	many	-	TGTGCCAGCTCCTCGTCCCCCTACGAGCAGTACTTC	CASSSSPYEQYF
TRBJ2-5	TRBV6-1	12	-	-	TGTGCCAGCAGTCGACATCAAGAGACCCAGTACTTC	CASSRHQETQYF
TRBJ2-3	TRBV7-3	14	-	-	TGTGCCAGCAGCTTAGGTCTAGAGGTAGATACGCAGTATTTT	CASSLGLEVDTQYF
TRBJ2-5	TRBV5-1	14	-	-	TGCGCCAGCAGCTTGTGGGGGACTGGGGAGACCCAGTACTTC	CASSLWGTGETQYF
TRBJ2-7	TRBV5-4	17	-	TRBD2	TGTGCCAGCAGCTTGGCTAGCGGGAGGGCCCGGGGCGTCGAGCAGTACTTC	CASSLASGRARGVEQYF
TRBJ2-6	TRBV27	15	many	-	TGTGCCAGCAGTTCCTCCAAGTCTGGGGCCAACGTCCTGACTTTC	CASSSSKSGANVLTF